A single sample gave rise to the 29 T cell receptor beta chains below, sequenced in a study of PD-1 blockade in classical Hodgkin lymphoma. Measured with immunoSEQ multiplex PCR; TCRdb has only the in-frame clones, and not every one. The sample consists of roughly 40,000 clones, around 78% of them appearing once. This sample's time point: cycle 4 day 1 (C4D1), after 5 to 7 weeks of nivolumab. Every patient relapsed after autologous stem cell transplantation, and brentuximab vedotin exposure varied. Sample: peripheral blood mononuclear cells (PBMCs), taken before the fourth cycle of nivolumab. The origin of the receptors is a human donor with classical Hodgkin lymphoma.

J is TRBJ1-1 and V is TRBV19; tentatively, D is TRBD1 (5 bases). The CDR3 consists of 13 residues. The germline V and J ends were trimmed by 6 bases and 1 base, with 9 bases remaining between them. CDR1 is LNHDA and CDR2 is SQIVND in the germline V gene (reference sequence). CDR3 protein: CASSAGQNTEAFF. In nucleotides, the CDR3 is TGTGCCAGTAGCGCCGGACAGAACACTGAAGCTTTCTTT.

This chain joins TRBV27 and TRBJ2-1; 9 nucleotides align to TRBD1. The germline CDR1 and CDR2 sequences are MNHEY and SMNVEV (reference sequence). The CDR3 has 10 amino acids. V was pared by 9 bases and J by 15 bases, with 6 bases of the junction left unmatched. The CDR3 DNA reads TGTGCCAGTATCCGGGACAGGGCGTTCTTC. Its translation is CASIRDRAFF.

The V gene is TRBV19, the J gene TRBJ1-5; D gene ambiguous. The CDR3 contains 15 residues. V lost 5 bases, J lost 2 bases, and 13 bases lay in between. From germline, CDR1 is LNHDA and CDR2 SQIVND (reference sequence). The CDR3 bases are TGTGCCAGTAGTCGTCCGGCAAGCGGCAATCAGCCCCAGCATTTT. Its translation is CASSRPASGNQPQHF.

The chain couples TRBV29-1 to TRBJ1-3; D is ambiguous. CDR1 is SQVTM and CDR2 is ANQGSEA in the germline V gene. This CDR3 is 13 amino acids long. V lost 6 bases and J lost 4, with 13 bases in between. The DNA for the CDR3 is TGCAGCGTCGAGGGAGTGGGGGGAAACACCATATATTTT. Protein: CSVEGVGGNTIYF.

DNA of the CDR3: TGTGCCTGGAGTGCTTCCCGGGACAGGGGTGGCTACACCTTC. Translating gives CAWSASRDRGGYTF. This chain connects TRBV30 to TRBJ1-2; TRBD1 agrees at 10 bases. The CDR3 consists of 14 residues. The trim removed 1 base at V and 7 bases at J, leaving 6 bases unmatched. The germline gives CDR1 GTSNPN, CDR2 SVGIG (reference sequence). Using reference TRBV30 and TRBJ1-2 for the parts outside the CDR3, the full variable domain is SQTIHQWPATLVQPVGSPLSLECTVEGTSNPNLYWYRQAAGRGLQLLFYSVGIGQISSEVPQNLSASRPQDRQFILSSKKLLLSDSGFYLCAWSASRDRGGYTFGSGTRLTVV.

The sample holds one count of this clone. This sequence joins TRBV6-6 and TRBJ2-3; D remains ambiguous. The CDR3 totals 13 residues. The germline V and J ends were trimmed by 6 bases and 0 bases, with 7 bases remaining between them. Germline loops: CDR1 MNHNY, CDR2 SVGAGI (reference sequence). The DNA of the CDR3 is TGTGCCAGCAGAGACTCCAGCACAGATACGCAGTATTTT. Amino acids: CASRDSSTDTQYF.

V usage is TRBV7-6 and J usage is TRBJ1-4; 8 nucleotides align to TRBD1. The CDR3 is made up of 16 amino acids. CDR1 is SGHVS, CDR2 FNYEAQ, per germline. V was clipped by 5 bases and J by 4 bases; unmatched bases: 9. CDR3 in DNA: TGTGCCAGCAGCCCTACAGGGGGGAGGGGTAATGAAAAACTGTTTTTT. It encodes CASSPTGGRGNEKLFF.

This chain connects TRBV6-5 to TRBJ1-2; D is unresolved. Trimming removed 0 bases from V and 2 bases from J, with 4 bases in between. The CDR3 runs to 13 residues. Germline lookup yields CDR1 MNHEY and CDR2 SVGAGI. In DNA form, the CDR3 reads TGTGCCAGCAGTTACTCAGGGAACTATGGCTACACCTTC. It encodes CASSYSGNYGYTF.

The genes are TRBV6-5 and TRBJ1-5; D not certain. The CDR3 is 14 amino acids. Trimming took off 4 bases at V and 0 bases at J, with 7 bases between the two ends. CDR1 is MNHEY and CDR2 is SVGAGI in the germline V gene. This chain's CDR3 is CASSLQYSNQPQHF. As DNA, the CDR3 is TGTGCCAGCAGTTTACAGTATAGCAATCAGCCCCAGCATTTT.

This clone was seen only a few times. V and J are TRBV4-3 and TRBJ2-3, with 7 nucleotides matching TRBD2. Trimming at V came to 2 bases and at J to 0 bases, leaving 8 bases not matched to a gene. The CDR3 runs to 17 residues. Germline CDR1 LGHNA, CDR2 YSLEER. Here the CDR3 DNA reads TGCGCCAGCAGCCAATTGGGGAGCGGGGCTAGCACAGATACGCAGTATTTT. Its protein product is CASSQLGSGASTDTQYF.

This chain connects TRBV7-2 to TRBJ1-2, with D possibly matching TRBD1 (5 bases). This CDR3 region has 15 residues. Germline lookup yields CDR1 SGHTA and CDR2 FQGNSA. V lost 5 bases to trimming and J lost 4 bases, with 17 bases between them. CDR3 bases: TGTGCCAGCAGCCGCGCCTCCCAAGGGACCTATGGCTACACCTTC. Its protein product is CASSRASQGTYGYTF. The variable domain in full, completed from reference TRBV7-2 and TRBJ1-2, reads GAGVSQSPSNKVTEKGKDVELRCDPISGHTALYWYRQSLGQGLEFLIYFQGNSAPDKSGLPSDRFSAERTGGSVSTLTIQRTQQEDSAVYLCASSRASQGTYGYTFGSGTRLTVV.

The chain links TRBV7-9 to TRBJ1-1, with D hard to call. CDR1 is SEHNR, CDR2 FQNEAQ, per germline (reference sequence). Trimming removed 4 bases from V and 1 base from J, with 7 bases in between. This CDR3 comprises 13 residues. CDR3 in DNA: TGTGCCAGCAGCTATACCGAGAACACTGAAGCTTTCTTT. As protein: CASSYTENTEAFF.

Points on this clone: One junction end disagrees with the germline gene, perhaps due to a read error. The chain is built from TRBV14 and TRBJ2-7; 8 bases match TRBD2. This CDR3 spans 14 amino acids. Germline V lookup: CDR1 SGHDN, CDR2 FVKESK. CDR3 DNA sequence: TGTACCAGCAGCCGGGAGGGGGGGCCATACGAGCAGTACTTC. Translating gives CTSSREGGPYEQYF.

This clone was detected only a few times. The rearrangement uses TRBV7-6 and TRBJ2-5; the D gene is possibly TRBD1 (6 bases). CDR1 is SGHVS, CDR2 FNYEAQ, per germline. The CDR3 is 16 amino acids. The V end was cut by 6 bases, the J end by 5 bases, with 22 bases between. DNA for the CDR3: TGTGCCAGCAGACTACAGGGTTGGGTCGGTGTGGAGACCCAGTACTTC. Protein: CASRLQGWVGVETQYF.

The chain links TRBV28 to TRBJ1-2; a weak D match, TRBD1 (6 bases). Germline values: CDR1 MDHEN, CDR2 SYDVKM. Trimming left V 8 bases short and J 2 bases short, with 9 bases between. There are 12 residues in the CDR3. For the CDR3, the DNA is TGTGCCAGCGTCGACAGGAACTATGGCTACACCTTC. Translating gives CASVDRNYGYTF.

This clone was found a few times. The rearrangement links TRBV7-8 to TRBJ2-3, with D uncertain. V was cut by 5 bases and J by 4 bases, with 16 bases left in between. The CDR3 is 15 residues long. Germline V gene lookup returns CDR1 SGHVS and CDR2 FQNEAQ. CDR3 amino acids: CASSLDIVISDTQYF. The CDR3 DNA reads as TGTGCCAGCAGCCTTGACATAGTCATTTCAGATACGCAGTATTTT. Complete variable domain (other parts from reference TRBV7-8 and TRBJ2-3): GAGVSQSPRYKVAKRGQDVALRCDPISGHVSLFWYQQALGQGPEFLTYFQNEAQLDKSGLPSDRFFAERPEGSVSTLKIQRTQQEDSAVYLCASSLDIVISDTQYFGPGTRLTVL.

J is TRBJ2-5 and V is TRBV19, with D possibly TRBD1 on 5 matching bases. The CDR3 spans 13 residues. Germline CDR1 and CDR2: LNHDA and SQIVND (reference sequence). Trimming cost V 5 bases and J 2 bases, with 9 bases left between them. CDR3 nucleotide sequence: TGTGCCAGTAGTCTGACAGCACAAGAGACCCAGTACTTC. Translating gives CASSLTAQETQYF.

The chain links TRBV9 to TRBJ2-3, with 10 bases lining up with TRBD2. Germline V CDR1 and CDR2: SGDLS, YYNGEE. V dropped 0 bases and J dropped 8; count of bases not matched to a gene: 12. The CDR3 extends over 17 amino acids. The CDR3: CASSVGRVAGGLGTQYF. The CDR3 DNA reads as TGTGCCAGCAGCGTAGGGAGGGTAGCGGGGGGTTTGGGTACGCAGTATTTT.

This chain links TRBV19 with TRBJ2-2; D uncertain. V lost 3 bases and J lost 5, with 7 bases in between. Germline values: CDR1 LNHDA, CDR2 SQIVND (reference sequence). There are 13 residues in the CDR3. CDR3 DNA sequence: TGTGCCAGTAGTATCCTCACGACCGGGGAGCTGTTTTTT. Encoded protein: CASSILTTGELFF.

This sequence joins TRBV9 and TRBJ1-3; TRBD1 is a possible D gene (5 bases). The germline CDR1 and CDR2 sequences are SGDLS and YYNGEE. Trimming removed 4 bases from V and 3 bases from J, with 14 bases in between. The CDR3 extends over 15 amino acids. CDR3 coding DNA: TGTGCCAGCAGCCCCATGCCAGGGTTTGGAAACACCATATATTTT. This translates into CASSPMPGFGNTIYF.

The table lists this clone with a count of one. The chain combines TRBV6-5 with TRBJ1-1; D is uncertain. The CDR3 runs 13 residues. Trimming took 6 bases from V and 1 from J, leaving 9 bases between them. CDR1 is MNHEY, CDR2 SVGAGI, per germline. CDR3 region: CASSPQSNTEAFF. In nucleotides, the CDR3 is TGTGCCAGCAGCCCACAGTCGAACACTGAAGCTTTCTTT.

CDR3: CASSLGGANEQYF. DNA of the CDR3: TGTGCCAGCAGCTTAGGGGGCGCGAACGAGCAGTACTTC. The chain carries TRBV13 and TRBJ2-7; unclear D gene. Trimming shortened V by 0 bases and J by 5 bases, and 8 bases separated the two germline ends. Per the germline V gene, CDR1 is PRHDT and CDR2 is FYEKMQ (reference sequence). The CDR3 runs to 13 residues.

The J gene is TRBJ1-5, the V gene TRBV19, with 12 bases lining up with TRBD1. V was clipped by 6 bases and J by 0 bases; unmatched bases: 3. Germline-derived CDR1 and CDR2 are LNHDA and SQIVND (reference sequence). The CDR3 runs to 16 residues. CDR3 nucleotides: TGTGCCAGTAGGGGACAGGGGGCAATTAGCAATCAGCCCCAGCATTTT. It specifies CASRGQGAISNQPQHF.

This clone appeared a few times. The rearrangement links TRBV29-1 to TRBJ1-2; tentative D call: TRBD1 (5 bases). V was clipped by 3 bases and J by 4 bases, with 12 bases between them. Germline V gene data show CDR1 as SQVTM and CDR2 as ANQGSEA. This CDR3 spans 13 amino acids. The DNA of the CDR3 is TGCAGCGTTGACTTGGGGACGCCCTATGGCTACACCTTC. It codes for CSVDLGTPYGYTF.

This chain connects TRBV6-5 to TRBJ2-3; TRBD2 aligns across 7 bases. This CDR3 spans 15 amino acids. Looked up from germline, CDR1 is MNHEY and CDR2 is SVGAGI. V lost 7 bases to trimming and J lost 2 bases; unmatched junction nucleotides: 9. The CDR3 DNA reads TGTGCCAGCACCCCGGGGGGACTTACCACAGATACGCAGTATTTT. It translates to CASTPGGLTTDTQYF.

This chain uses TRBV7-2 with TRBJ2-7, with D maybe TRBD2 (6 bases). Trimming shortened V by 5 bases and J by 2 bases, and 19 bases separated the two germline ends. The CDR3 runs to 16 residues. Germline CDR1 and CDR2: SGHTA and FQGNSA. CDR3 in amino acids: CASSLLSGPMTYEQYF. CDR3 sequence (DNA): TGTGCCAGCAGCCTCCTAAGCGGGCCGATGACCTACGAGCAGTACTTC.

In its sample, this clone was seen once. The chain links TRBV19 to TRBJ2-5; 7 bases are shared with TRBD1. The V gene's germline CDR1 is LNHDA and CDR2 SQIVND (reference sequence). V lost 8 bases, J lost 3 bases, and 3 bases stayed unmatched. The CDR3 has 12 residues. The chain's CDR3 is CASSGTEETQYF. The CDR3 coding sequence is TGTGCCAGTTCCGGGACAGAAGAGACCCAGTACTTC.

This chain links TRBV7-2 with TRBJ2-2; 8 nucleotides align to TRBD1. The CDR3 runs to 16 residues. J was trimmed by 1 base and V by 5 bases; bases with no gene match: 6. Germline CDR1 SGHTA, CDR2 FQGNSA. CDR3 protein: CASSPQGAMNTGELFF. In DNA form, the CDR3 reads TGTGCCAGCAGCCCCCAGGGGGCGATGAACACCGGGGAGCTGTTTTTT.

The chain couples TRBV19 to TRBJ1-4; D is unresolved. The CDR3 loop spans 13 amino acids. Trimming stripped 7 bases from V and 10 bases from J, with 16 bases between. Germline assignment: CDR1 LNHDA and CDR2 SQIVND (reference sequence). CDR3 DNA sequence: TGTGCCAGTAATTTCAACACCGCGGGAAAACTGTTTTTT. Protein sequence: CASNFNTAGKLFF. The full variable domain, completed using reference TRBV19 and TRBJ1-4, is DGGITQSPKYLFRKEGQNVTLSCEQNLNHDAMYWYRQDPGQGLRLIYYSQIVNDFQKGDIAEGYSVSREKKESFPLTVTSAQKNPTAFYLCASNFNTAGKLFFGSGTQLSVL.